These T cell receptor beta chains were read from a single sample in a study of neurological immune-mediated disorders. TCRdb used MiXCR to reprocess the 5' RACE reads, holding one entry per CDR3 protein. Of about 53,000 distinct CDR3 sequences in the sample, 8% to 10% are singletons; the top ten hold roughly 1.5%. Sequences were obtained from PBMCs. All receptors derive from a middle-aged woman in good health. CDR3s include the opening cysteine and the closing phenylalanine or tryptophan. D genes are given only for firm matches. Clone size, where shown, is once, few, many, or a class for clones that have expanded.

size	D	V	J	DNA	CDR3
many	TRBD2	TRBV3-1	TRBJ2-5	TGTGCCAGCAGTCCTCGGGCTAGCGGGAGGTCGGAGACCCAGTACTTC	CASSPRASGRSETQYF
many	NA	TRBV20-1	TRBJ1-2	TGCAGTGCTGCCGAGTCGGGGGCGTCCGACTATGGCTACACCTTC	CSAAESGASDYGYTF
many	TRBD1	TRBV6-4	TRBJ2-3	TGTGCCAGCAGTAAGACAGGGGAAGGGTCAGATACGCAGTATTTT	CASSKTGEGSDTQYF
many	TRBD2	TRBV4-3	TRBJ2-7	TGCGCCAGCAGCCAAGCAGCGGGAGCCGCCTACGAGCAGTACTTC	CASSQAAGAAYEQYF
many	NA	TRBV27	TRBJ2-7	TGTGCCAGCAGTTTAAAATCCGGTGCAGGGTCCCACGAGCAGTACTTC	CASSLKSGAGSHEQYF
NA	NA	TRBV12-3/TRBV12-4	TRBJ1-1	TGTGCCAGCAGTTTAGCCACAAACCCGTGGAACACTGAAGCTTTCTTT	CASSLATNPWNTEAFF
many	TRBD2	TRBV6-2/TRBV6-3	TRBJ2-7	TGTGCCAGCAACGACTGGACTAGCGGAACCTACGAGCAGTACTTC	CASNDWTSGTYEQYF
many	NA	TRBV5-1	TRBJ1-1	TGCGCCAGCAGCTTGGTGGCCGGGCGGAGGACATCCATGAACACTGAAGCTTTCTTT	CASSLVAGRRTSMNTEAFF
NA	NA	TRBV2	TRBJ2-3	TGTGCCAGCAGAACAGGGGGGGGGGCAGATACGCAGTATTTT	CASRTGGGADTQYF
NA	NA	TRBV2	TRBJ2-5	TGTGCCAGCAGTGGACGGGGCAGTCAAGAGACCCAGTACTTC	CASSGRGSQETQYF
many	NA	TRBV25-1	TRBJ2-2	TGTGCCAGCAGTGACCAGACTAGGGCGAACACCGGGGAGCTGTTTTTT	CASSDQTRANTGELFF
many	NA	TRBV12-3/TRBV12-4	TRBJ2-2	TGTGCCAGCAGCCCTCCCTGGACGGCTAACACCGGGGAGCTGTTTTTT	CASSPPWTANTGELFF
many	NA	TRBV9	TRBJ2-1	TGTGCCAGCAGCCAAGGGACGAACTACAATGAGCAGTTCTTC	CASSQGTNYNEQFF
many	NA	TRBV7-2	TRBJ2-6	TGTGCCAGCAGCTCTCGCCCCCCTGGGGCCAACGTCCTGACTTTC	CASSSRPPGANVLTF
many	NA	TRBV12-3/TRBV12-4	TRBJ1-4	TGTGCCAGCAGTAGCAACGGGGATTTCTTTGCAACTAATGAAAAACTGTTTTTT	CASSSNGDFFATNEKLFF
NA	TRBD2	TRBV5-6	TRBJ2-5	TGTGCCAGCAGCCTACTAGCGTGGACAAGACAAGAGACCCAGTACTTC	CASSLLAWTRQETQYF
many	NA	TRBV12-3/TRBV12-4	TRBJ2-1	TGTGCCAGCAGTTTAGCGATGGCACTTGAGTTGCAGTTCTTC	CASSLAMALELQFF
many	TRBD2	TRBV20-1	TRBJ2-3	TGCAGTGCCAACCGGGCGGGGGGCTCAGATACGCAGTATTTT	CSANRAGGSDTQYF
many	NA	TRBV10-3	TRBJ2-6	TGTGCCATCAGTGAGCCGGGACATTCTGGGGCCAACGTCCTGACTTTC	CAISEPGHSGANVLTF
medium-sized	NA	TRBV7-9	TRBJ1-4	TGTGCCAGCAGCAGCGACCCCACTTCGGGTGGTGGTGCAACTAATGAAAAACTGTTTTTT	CASSSDPTSGGGATNEKLFF
many	NA	TRBV5-1	TRBJ1-4	TGCGCCAGCAGCTTGGGATCGACAGTTGGAGGGGAAAAACTGTTTTTT	CASSLGSTVGGEKLFF
few	TRBD1	TRBV29-1	TRBJ1-5	TGCAGCGCCCGGGACAGGGAAGATCAGCCCCAGCATTTT	CSARDREDQPQHF
many	NA	TRBV7-2	TRBJ2-7	TGTGCCAGCAGCTTAGTAGGGGCCTTACGCTCCTACGAGCAGTACTTC	CASSLVGALRSYEQYF
many	NA	TRBV25-1	TRBJ2-7	TGTGCCAGCGCTCCCGGGACCGCTACCTACGAGCAGTACTTC	CASAPGTATYEQYF
many	TRBD2	TRBV4-2	TRBJ2-2	TGTGCCAGCAGCCAAAGCGGGGGGGGTATATCCGGGGAGCTGTTTTTT	CASSQSGGGISGELFF
NA	NA	TRBV18	TRBJ1-5	TGTGCCAGCTCACAAGGGGAGTGCAATCAGCCCCAGCATTTT	CASSQGECNQPQHF
NA	NA	TRBV7-3	TRBJ2-7	TGTGCCAGCAGCCCGGGGAGGGAGCAGTACTTC	CASSPGREQYF
few	NA	TRBV18	TRBJ1-2	TGTGCCAGCTCACTCTACCGCGGGGAACAGAGTGGCTACACCTTC	CASSLYRGEQSGYTF
many	NA	TRBV6-1	TRBJ1-6	TGTGCCACCTTCCTCCTCCGGGACATCAATTCACCCCTCCACTTT	CATFLLRDINSPLHF
many	TRBD1	TRBV9	TRBJ1-2	TGTGCCAGCAGCCTCGCACAGGGGGACTATGGCTACACCTTC	CASSLAQGDYGYTF
many	TRBD1	TRBV20-1	TRBJ1-1	TGCAGTGCTAGGTCCACCTCTAGGGACAGGAACACTGAAGCTTTCTTT	CSARSTSRDRNTEAFF
NA	NA	TRBV19	TRBJ2-7	TGTGCCAGTGGTATGGCCGGGACCTACGAGCAGTACTTC	CASGMAGTYEQYF
many	TRBD2	TRBV24-1	TRBJ2-3	TGTGCCACCAGTGATTTAGCGGGATCTTCCCCTGGCACAGATACGCAGTATTTT	CATSDLAGSSPGTDTQYF
medium-sized	TRBD2	TRBV24-1	TRBJ2-3	TGTGCCACCAGTGACGAGAGCGGGGGCGCAGATACGCAGTATTTT	CATSDESGGADTQYF
many	NA	TRBV6-1	TRBJ1-3	TGTGCCAGCAGTGACGGGGTATCCGGAAACACCATATATTTT	CASSDGVSGNTIYF
many	NA	TRBV12-3/TRBV12-4	TRBJ2-5	TGTGCCAGCACCGAGGGATTTGGCGAGACCCAGTACTTC	CASTEGFGETQYF
many	TRBD1	TRBV12-3/TRBV12-4	TRBJ1-1	TGTGCCAGCAGTTCATGGGACAGGGGAGGCACTGAAGCTTTCTTT	CASSSWDRGGTEAFF
many	TRBD2	TRBV7-3	TRBJ2-5	TGTGCCAGCAGCAGAGAGGGCGGGGGGTACGAGACCCAGTACTTC	CASSREGGGYETQYF
many	NA	TRBV12-3/TRBV12-4	TRBJ2-1	TGTGCCAGCAGTCGCGACCCAAATGAGCAGTTCTTC	CASSRDPNEQFF
many	TRBD1	TRBV10-3	TRBJ1-2	TGTGCCATCAGTTCGACAGGGGCCTATGGCTACACCTTC	CAISSTGAYGYTF
many	NA	TRBV5-1	TRBJ2-7	TGCGCCAGCACCGGGACAACCGAGCAGTACTTC	CASTGTTEQYF
many	TRBD1	TRBV5-1	TRBJ2-3	TGCGCCAGCAGCGAACAGGGGAGCACAGATACGCAGTATTTT	CASSEQGSTDTQYF
many	NA	TRBV5-5	TRBJ1-5	TGTGCCAGCAGCTTGTTCTTCGACGGGGATCAGCCCCAGCATTTT	CASSLFFDGDQPQHF
few	NA	TRBV19	TRBJ1-2	TGTGCCAGTAGTCTTGCAGGGAACTATGGCTACACCTTC	CASSLAGNYGYTF
NA	NA	TRBV12-3/TRBV12-4	TRBJ1-3	TGTACCAGCAGCCTCAGGGCTACTAGAAACACCATATATTTT	CTSSLRATRNTIYF
many	NA	TRBV7-2	TRBJ1-1	TGTGCCAGCAGCTTACGAGGACAGAACCAAGCTTTCTTT	CASSLRGQNQAFF
many	TRBD2	TRBV5-5	TRBJ2-1	TGTGCCAGCAGCCGTTATGGGGGACTAGCGGGCACCTACAATGAGCAGTTCTTC	CASSRYGGLAGTYNEQFF